This is a list of T cell receptor beta chains from one sample in a study of vaccination and CD4 T cells after COVID-19. From the PCR reads, TCRdb called clonotypes with MiXCR, one entry per CDR3 protein. Here the sample spans 26,000 or so distinct CDR3 sequences, roughly 50% being singletons. The starting material was CD4+ T cells from blood, obtained about 7 months after SARS-CoV-2 vaccination. All receptors derive from a human donor who had recovered from COVID-19. CDR3s include the opening cysteine and the closing phenylalanine or tryptophan. A D gene is named only where the DNA matches it firmly. Clone size, where shown, is once, few, many, or a class for clones that have expanded.

>TRBJ2-3|TRBD2|TRBV20-1|.
TGCAGTGCTAGACTCCCGGCCACGGGACTAGCAGTAGATACGCAGTATTTT
CSARLPATGLAVDTQYF
>TRBJ2-3|TRBD2|TRBV27|few
TGTGCCAGCAGACCCGGACTAGCGGACCGCACAGATACGCAGTATTTT
CASRPGLADRTDTQYF
>TRBJ1-3|.|TRBV20-1|.
TGCAGTGCCACCGGTGGCTCTGGAAACACCATATATTTT
CSATGGSGNTIYF
>TRBJ2-5|.|TRBV20-1|.
TGCAGTGCTAGTCCCCGCTCGATGCGGGAGACCCAGTACTTC
CSASPRSMRETQYF
>TRBJ2-7|.|TRBV19|.
TGTGCCAGTAGGCTAGGACAGCAAAAGACCCACGAGCAGTACTTC
CASRLGQQKTHEQYF
>TRBJ2-4|.|TRBV20-1|few
TGCAGTGCTAGATCGGTCGTAACAAACATTCAGTACTTC
CSARSVVTNIQYF
>TRBJ1-2|.|TRBV5-8|few
TGTGCCAGCAGGGCACAGGGAAGCTACACCTTC
CASRAQGSYTF
>TRBJ2-2|.|TRBV24-1|few
TGTGCCACGAGTAGGGGGGCAGGCACCGGGGAGCTGTTTTTT
CATSRGAGTGELFF
>TRBJ2-5|TRBD1|TRBV27|few
TGTGCCAGCGGGGACAGGGCTGAAGAGACCCAGTACTTC
CASGDRAEETQYF
>TRBJ2-2|.|TRBV7-9|.
TGTGCCAGCAGCCTGAGCCCCGGGCGGGCCGGGGAGCTGTTTTTT
CASSLSPGRAGELFF
>TRBJ2-3|.|TRBV28|.
TGTGCCAGCAGGAGTACAATGGATACGCAGTATTTT
CASRSTMDTQYF
>TRBJ2-3|.|TRBV6-4|.
TGTGCCAGCAGCCCCGGACGGGACACAGATACGCAGTATTTT
CASSPGRDTDTQYF
>TRBJ1-1|.|TRBV19|few
TGTGCCAGTAGTCAACGGGTCACTGAAGCTTTCTTT
CASSQRVTEAFF
>TRBJ1-1|.|TRBV7-3|few
TGTGCCAGCAGCTTAGCTACCGGGAGCACTGAAGCTTTCTTT
CASSLATGSTEAFF